Detailed here is one TCR beta chain. The PCR used 60 Vbeta and 13 Jbeta primers. Study processing details: The authors later counted roughly 87 million unique TCR beta chains, 8.5 million to 13 million of them shared. Sequenced by immunoSEQ multiplex PCR; TCRdb stores in-frame clones only, minus some. V and J calls and clone size follow that table, whereas D and trimming were derived from the DNA. This sample yields about 160,000 clones, of which more than 65% are seen a single time; about 4.7% belongs to the top ten. The record originates from a study of cytomegalovirus exposure and HLA in healthy donors. Looking at the study overall: In a previous analysis, about 100 million unique TCR beta sequences were found from approximately 180 million T cells.

Sequenced sample: PBMCs. This sequence originates from a man younger than 35 in good health and CMV-seropositive.

DNA of the CDR3: TGTGCCAGCAGTTCCTCGGACAAACGGCGGAACACTGAAGCTTTCTTT. It encodes CASSSSDKRRNTEAFF. The chain is built from TRBV27 and TRBJ1-1; perhaps TRBD1 as D (5 bases). This CDR3 has 16 amino acids. CDR1 and CDR2 (germline): MNHEY, SMNVEV (reference sequence). V dropped 4 bases and J dropped 1 base, with 16 bases sitting between them.